The clone carrying this TCR beta chain appeared many times. What it binds is not known. With 0 bases clipped from V and 10 bases from J, the junction kept 10 bases outside the gene matches. CDR3 length: 18 amino acids. Germline assignment: CDR1 SGHNT and CDR2 YYREEE (reference sequence). These data belong to a study of CD8 T cells in ankylosing spondylitis. Findings and limits, study-wide: In peripheral blood, disease-linked CD8+ clones occurred at relatively low frequencies.

TCRdb used MiXCR to reprocess the 5' RACE reads, holding one entry per CDR3 protein. The table includes tens of thousands of distinct CDR3 sequences, over 5.5% detected once. This clonotype originated in a male donor with ankylosing spondylitis or in good health (not recorded which). This rearrangement joins TRBV5-4 to TRBJ2-1; 16 bases line up with TRBD2. Sequenced sample: blood, either unsorted or a sorted T cell fraction (not recorded which). This chain's CDR3 is CASSLVGTSGRGMVEQFF. The CDR3 DNA sequence: TGTGCCAGCAGCTTGGTAGGGACTAGCGGGAGGGGTATGGTGGAGCAGTTCTTC. The full variable domain, in which reference TRBV5-4 and TRBJ2-1 provide the parts outside the CDR3, is ETGVTQSPTHLIKTRGQQVTLRCSSQSGHNTVSWYQQALGQGPQFIFQYYREEENGRGNFPPRFSGLQFPNYSSELNVNALELDDSALYLCASSLVGTSGRGMVEQFFGPGTRLTVL.